These 5 T cell receptor beta chains came from one sample sequenced in a study of CD8 T cells in Susac syndrome. Random hexamers were used to reverse transcribe an amount of about 0.45 to 1 ug RNA. TCRdb re-called the immunoSEQ multiplex PCR reads through MiXCR, storing one row per CDR3 protein. The data show 200,000 to 250,000 distinct CDR3 sequences, about 94% seen once. Sequenced material: CD4+ T cells from PBMCs. The receptor source for this set is a human donor with Susac syndrome.

This clonotype was seen only once. V is TRBV20-1 and J is TRBJ2-2; 7 nucleotides match TRBD1. CDR3 length: 15 residues. CDR1 DFQATT and CDR2 SNEGSKA come from the germline V gene (reference sequence). V lost 1 base and J lost 0; bases outside the gene matches: 2. The CDR3 loop reads CSARGGTANTGELFF. The DNA for the CDR3 is TGCAGTGCTAGAGGGGGGACAGCGAACACCGGGGAGCTGTTTTTT.

This clonotype appeared once. This chain joins TRBV11-3 and TRBJ2-7; unclear D gene. The CDR3 extends over 13 amino acids. Trimming removed 5 bases at V and 2 bases at J, with 10 bases between. CDR1 is SGHNT and CDR2 is YENEEA in the germline V gene. The CDR3 DNA sequence: TGTGCCAGCAGCCCGGACGGAACCTACGAGCAGTACTTC. Residues: CASSPDGTYEQYF.

This chain connects TRBV20-1 to TRBJ2-7; possibly TRBD2 for D (6 bases). Trimming took off 3 bases at V and 6 bases at J, with 27 bases between the two ends. The germline V gene encodes CDR1 DFQATT and CDR2 SNEGSKA (reference sequence). This CDR3 region has 17 residues. CDR3 bases: TGCAGTGCTAGGTCCTACCGGTCCCCAGGGAGGAATTTCGAGCAGTACTTC. Its translation is CSARSYRSPGRNFEQYF.

The rearrangement joins TRBV4-1 to TRBJ1-4, with 7 bases fitting TRBD1. This CDR3 is 15 amino acids long. Trimming at V came to 4 bases and at J to 4 bases, leaving 6 bases not matched to a gene. Germline V gene lookup returns CDR1 MGHRA and CDR2 YSYEKL. The CDR3: CASSPTGVGNEKLFF. The CDR3 DNA reads as TGCGCCAGCAGCCCAACAGGGGTTGGTAATGAAAAACTGTTTTTT.

The genes are TRBV4-3 and TRBJ1-2; D is undetermined. The length of the CDR3 is 11 residues. The V end was cut by 0 bases, the J end by 13 bases, with 9 bases between. Germline assignment: CDR1 LGHNA and CDR2 YSLEER. The CDR3 spells CASSQEGPPTF. In DNA, the CDR3 is TGCGCCAGCAGCCAAGAAGGCCCGCCCACCTTC.